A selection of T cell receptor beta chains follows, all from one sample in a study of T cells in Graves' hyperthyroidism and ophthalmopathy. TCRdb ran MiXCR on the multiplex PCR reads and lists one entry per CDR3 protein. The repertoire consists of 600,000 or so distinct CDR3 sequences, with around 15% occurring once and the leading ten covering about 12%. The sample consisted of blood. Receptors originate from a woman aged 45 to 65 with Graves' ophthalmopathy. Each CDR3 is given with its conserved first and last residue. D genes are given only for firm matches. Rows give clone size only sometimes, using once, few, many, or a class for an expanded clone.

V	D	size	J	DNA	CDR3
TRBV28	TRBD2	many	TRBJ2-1	TGTGCCAGCAGTTTAGGGGCTAGCGGGAGAATCGGCTCCTACAATGAGCAGTTCTTC	CASSLGASGRIGSYNEQFF
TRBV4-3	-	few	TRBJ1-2	TGCGCCAGCAGCCAAGATGACAGCCTATTTAACTATGGCTACACCTTC	CASSQDDSLFNYGYTF
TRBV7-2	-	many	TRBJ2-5	TGTGCCAGCAGCTTGGCCCGGAGCCAAGAGACCCAGTACTTC	CASSLARSQETQYF
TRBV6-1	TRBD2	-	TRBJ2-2	TGTGCCAGCAGACCTCGAGAGACTAGCGGGAACACCGGGGAGCTGTTTTTT	CASRPRETSGNTGELFF
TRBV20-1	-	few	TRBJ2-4	TGCAGTGCTAGAACGGGAGCCAAAAACATTCAGTACTTC	CSARTGAKNIQYF
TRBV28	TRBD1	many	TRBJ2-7	TGTGCCAGCAGACCTGGACAGGGGATCCCCTACGAGCAGTACTTC	CASRPGQGIPYEQYF
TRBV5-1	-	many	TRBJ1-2	TGCGCCAGCAGCTTGGAGGGCACTAACTATGGCTACACCTTC	CASSLEGTNYGYTF
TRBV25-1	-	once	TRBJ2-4	TGTGCCAGCAGTGAAGGGGGGTGGGGTGGGAGCAAAAACATTCAGTACTTC	CASSEGGWGGSKNIQYF
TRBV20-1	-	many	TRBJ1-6	TGCAGTGCTAGAGTGCGGACCGCGAGGGGGTCACCCCTCCACTTT	CSARVRTARGSPLHF
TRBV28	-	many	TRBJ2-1	TGTGCCAGCAGTTTACCCTTACAGGGTAGTGAGCAGTTCTTC	CASSLPLQGSEQFF
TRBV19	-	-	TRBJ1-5	TGTGCCAGTAGTATAGTTCCAGGGCAGAAGCCCCAGCATTTT	CASSIVPGQKPQHF
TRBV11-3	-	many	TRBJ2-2	TGTGCCAGCAGCTTAATCCGCGACACCGGGGAGCTGTTTTTT	CASSLIRDTGELFF
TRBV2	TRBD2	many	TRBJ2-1	TGTGCCAGCAGTGATTCACTAGCGGGAGTGCTTAATGAGCAGTTCTTC	CASSDSLAGVLNEQFF
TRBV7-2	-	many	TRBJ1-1	TGTGCCAGCAGCTTAGCCTTGCCGAACACTGAAGCTTTCTTT	CASSLALPNTEAFF
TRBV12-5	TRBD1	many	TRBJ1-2	TGTGCTAGTGGTATCGGACAGGGTCGAAGCGGCTATGGCTACACCTTC	CASGIGQGRSGYGYTF
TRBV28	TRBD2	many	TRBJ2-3	TGTGCCAGCATCCAGAGACTAGCGGTTCAGGGTACGCAGTATTTT	CASIQRLAVQGTQYF
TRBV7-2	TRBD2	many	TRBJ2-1	TGTGCCAGCGTCTGGACTAGCGGGATTAACAATGAGCAGTTCTTC	CASVWTSGINNEQFF
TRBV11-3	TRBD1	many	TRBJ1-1	TGTGCCAGCAGCTACGGGACAGGTAAAGGTGGCACTGAAGCTTTCTTT	CASSYGTGKGGTEAFF
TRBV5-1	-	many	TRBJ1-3	TGCGCCAGCAGCTTGGCAGGGTATGGAAACACCATATATTTT	CASSLAGYGNTIYF
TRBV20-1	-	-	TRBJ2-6	TGCAGTGCACCAGCCCCCGACAGAAGAGCCCCTGGGGCCAACGTCCTGACTTTC	CSAPAPDRRAPGANVLTF
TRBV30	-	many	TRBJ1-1	TGTGCCTGGAGTGTACGGCGGAACACTGAAGCTTTCTTT	CAWSVRRNTEAFF
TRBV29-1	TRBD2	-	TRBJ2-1	TGCAGCGTTCGGACTAGCGGGGGAAATGAGCAGTTCTTC	CSVRTSGGNEQFF
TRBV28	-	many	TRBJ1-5	TGTGCCAGCAGCAAAGGACAGCCTGGCAATCAGCCCCAGCATTTT	CASSKGQPGNQPQHF
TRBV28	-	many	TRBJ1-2	TGTGCCAGCAGTTTAGGGGTAGTTAGCTACACCTTC	CASSLGVVSYTF
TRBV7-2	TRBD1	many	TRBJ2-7	TGTGCCAGCAGCAACACCTGGACAGGGCACGAGCAGTACTTC	CASSNTWTGHEQYF
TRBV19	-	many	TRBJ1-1	TGTGCCAGTAGTATAAGGGGAGTGAACACTGAAGCTTTCTTT	CASSIRGVNTEAFF
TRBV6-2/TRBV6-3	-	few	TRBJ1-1	TGTGCCAGCAGTTACCCCCAGAGGGAGAACACTGAAGCTTTCTTT	CASSYPQRENTEAFF
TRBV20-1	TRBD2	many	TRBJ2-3	TGCAGTGCTGAAACCGGGACTAGAGGAGATACGCAGTATTTT	CSAETGTRGDTQYF
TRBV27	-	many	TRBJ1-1	TGTGCCAGCAGTTATTTGGGGTTGAACACTGAAGCTTTCTTT	CASSYLGLNTEAFF
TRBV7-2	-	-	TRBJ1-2	TGTGCCAGCAGCGCTACTGAAAAAGGATCTCGGGGCTACACCTTC	CASSATEKGSRGYTF
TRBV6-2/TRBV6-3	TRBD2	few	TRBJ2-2	TGTGCCAGCAGTTACTCCGCTAGCGGGAGGTTCACCGGGGAGCTGTTTTTT	CASSYSASGRFTGELFF
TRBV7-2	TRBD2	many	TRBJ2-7	TGTGCCAGCAGCGAAACTAGCGGGAGCTCCTACGAGCAGTACTTC	CASSETSGSSYEQYF
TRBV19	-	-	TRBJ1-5	TGTGCCAGTAGTACAGGGAGCGATTATCAGCCCCAGCATTTT	CASSTGSDYQPQHF
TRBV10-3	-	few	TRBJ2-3	TGTGCCATCAGTGAGAGGACTAGCACAGATACGCAGTATTTT	CAISERTSTDTQYF
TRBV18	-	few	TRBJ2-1	TGTGCCAGCTCACGGGGGGGCGATGAGCAGTTCTTC	CASSRGGDEQFF
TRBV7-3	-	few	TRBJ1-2	TGTGCCAGCAGCTTAAGAGGCGGGGTCGGTATGACCTTC	CASSLRGGVGMTF
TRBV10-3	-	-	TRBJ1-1	TGTGCCATCAGTGAGGGTCAGATCTACACTGAAGCTTTCTTT	CAISEGQIYTEAFF
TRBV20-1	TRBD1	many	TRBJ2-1	TGCAGTGCTAGAGTGGACAGGTTCAGCTACAATGAGCAGTTCTTC	CSARVDRFSYNEQFF
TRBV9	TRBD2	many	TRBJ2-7	TGTGCCAGCAGCGTAGGCGGGAGCGGGTACGAGCAGTACTTC	CASSVGGSGYEQYF
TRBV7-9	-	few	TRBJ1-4	TGTGCCAGCAGCCCAACCGGGACGAGGAGTGAAAAACTGTTTTTT	CASSPTGTRSEKLFF
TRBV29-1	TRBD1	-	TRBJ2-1	TGCAGCGGCACCGGGACAGGACGTTACAATGAGCAGTTCTTC	CSGTGTGRYNEQFF
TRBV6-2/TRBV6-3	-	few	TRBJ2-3	TGTGCCAGCAGTTCACGGCCCAGACGGTCAGATACGCAGTATTTT	CASSSRPRRSDTQYF
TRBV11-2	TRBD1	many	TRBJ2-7	TGTGCCAGCGATAGGGGGCTCACATCCTACGAGCATTACTTC	CASDRGLTSYEHYF
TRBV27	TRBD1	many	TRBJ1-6	TGTGCCAGCAGTACCTGGACAGGGCGCTATAATTCACCCCTCCACTTT	CASSTWTGRYNSPLHF
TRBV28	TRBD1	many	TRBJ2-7	TGTGCCAGCACCTTTCCGGGACAGGGACGCTACGAGCAGTACTTC	CASTFPGQGRYEQYF
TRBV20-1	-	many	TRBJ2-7	TGCAGTGCAACCCCATGGGGCCTCACCTACGAGCAGTACTTC	CSATPWGLTYEQYF
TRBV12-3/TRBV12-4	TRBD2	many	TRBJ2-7	TGTGCCAGCAGTTTAGCGATCGGGACTAGCGGGAGGGCCCGCTACGAGCAGTACTTC	CASSLAIGTSGRARYEQYF
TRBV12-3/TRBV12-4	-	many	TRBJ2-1	TGTGCCAGCAGTTTTTATCCGGGGGCGGAGGATGAGCAGTTCTTC	CASSFYPGAEDEQFF
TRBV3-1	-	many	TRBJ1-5	TGTGCCAGCAGCCTCGCGGGTCAGGGAGGTCAGCCCCAGCATTTT	CASSLAGQGGQPQHF
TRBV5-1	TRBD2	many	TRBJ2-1	TGCGCCAGCAGCTTGTCGGTAGGGACTAGCGGGAGATTGTTCAATGAGCAGTTCTTC	CASSLSVGTSGRLFNEQFF
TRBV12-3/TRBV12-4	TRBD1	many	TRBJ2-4	TGTGCCAGCAAACTCACCAGGGGGCGACGGGCCAAAAACATTCAGTACTTC	CASKLTRGRRAKNIQYF
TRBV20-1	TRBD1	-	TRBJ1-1	TGCAGTGCTAGCACGACAGGGGCAGGAGGGACTGAAGCTTTCTTT	CSASTTGAGGTEAFF
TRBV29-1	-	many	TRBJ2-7	TGCAGCGTTGGGCACAGACGGGACTACGAGCAGTACTTC	CSVGHRRDYEQYF
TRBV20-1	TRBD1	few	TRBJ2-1	TGCAGTGCTAGAGGGCGGCTCAGGGGGTCCAATGAGCAGTTCTTC	CSARGRLRGSNEQFF
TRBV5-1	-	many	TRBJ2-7	TGCGCCAGCAGCTTGGAGGCGCGCTACGAGCAGTACTTC	CASSLEARYEQYF
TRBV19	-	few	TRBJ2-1	TGTGCCAGTAGCGGGGGTATCAATGAGCAGTTCTTC	CASSGGINEQFF
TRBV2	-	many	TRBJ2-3	TGTGCCAGCACCCCACCGAGTGACGTACGATCTAGCACAGATACGCAGTATTTT	CASTPPSDVRSSTDTQYF
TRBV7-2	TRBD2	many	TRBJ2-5	TGTGCCAGCAGCTTAACTAGCGGGAGTTGGCAAGAGACCCAGTACTTC	CASSLTSGSWQETQYF
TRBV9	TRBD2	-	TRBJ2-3	TGTGCCAGCAGTCCTGGGGCTAGCGGGAGGCTTGATACGCAGTATTTT	CASSPGASGRLDTQYF